The 10 T cell receptor beta chains given below trace back to one sample, sequenced in a study of T cell repertoires in cytomegalovirus infection. Using its own MiXCR run on the reads, TCRdb lists one record per CDR3 protein. The profile shows roughly 800,000 distinct CDR3 sequences, almost 30% of them singletons. The antigens of these receptors remain unknown. The sample consisted of cultured CD8+ T cells from PBMCs, taken from culture after CMV antigen stimulation. Receptors originate from a human donor in good health (CMV status not recorded). Some clones in this sample may be carry-over from other donors' samples.

The rearrangement joins TRBV20-1 to TRBJ2-1; D is perhaps TRBD1 (6 bases). Trimming removed 4 bases at V and 2 bases at J, with 15 bases between. Germline V gives CDR1 DFQATT, CDR2 SNEGSKA (reference sequence). This CDR3 comprises 15 residues. The CDR3 DNA reads as TGCAGTGCTACAACAATTGGACAGCCCTACAATGAGCAGTTCTTC. It codes for CSATTIGQPYNEQFF.

The chain uses TRBV19 and TRBJ2-3; 7 bases line up with TRBD1. The CDR3 has 17 residues. Unmatched junction bases numbered 13, after V lost 3 bases and J lost 4 bases. Germline CDR1 is LNHDA and CDR2 is SQIVND (reference sequence). CDR3 sequence reads: CASSIPWTGQSSDTQYF. CDR3 coding DNA: TGTGCCAGTAGTATCCCCTGGACAGGTCAGAGCTCAGATACGCAGTATTTT.

In its sample, this clonotype was seen a few times. The chain joins TRBV4-1 to TRBJ1-1, with D possibly TRBD1 on 6 matching bases. V lost 2 bases, J lost 5 bases, and 12 bases lay in between. CDR1 and CDR2 (germline): MGHRA, YSYEKL. CDR3 length: 14 amino acids. CDR3 sequence (DNA): TGCGCCAGCAGCCAACTGGGGGCAAGAACTGAAGCTTTCTTT. Translation gives CASSQLGARTEAFF.

The chain is built from TRBV12-3 or TRBV12-4 and TRBJ2-3; TRBD2 aligns across 10 bases. Trimming cost V 6 bases and J 4 bases; bases outside gene matches: 1. There are 13 residues in the CDR3. CDR3 nucleotide sequence: TGTGCCAGCAGCGGGACTAGCGCAGATACGCAGTATTTT. Translated, it gives CASSGTSADTQYF.

Points on this clonotype: This could be a read error, since a much larger clone is one nucleotide away. Here the CDR3 omits its conserved ending phenylalanine or tryptophan, so a read error is the likely source. This rearrangement joins TRBV7-2 to TRBJ2-5; D may match TRBD1 or TRBD2 (5 bases each). Germline V gene data show CDR1 as SGHTA and CDR2 as FQGNSA. The V end was cut by 4 bases, the J end by 4 bases, with 13 bases between. This CDR3 spans 14 amino acids. CDR3 sequence reads: CASSSGPSRETQYS. In DNA, the CDR3 is TGTGCCAGCAGCTCGGGGCCCTCCCGAGAGACCCAGTACTCC.

This clonotype has just a few counts. The chain employs TRBV6-2 or TRBV6-3 and TRBJ2-1; D may be TRBD1 (6 bases). The V gene's germline CDR1 is MNHEY and CDR2 SVGEGT. The CDR3 has 14 residues. The CDR3 bases are TGTGGCGTACAGGGCCTTACACGACGGAATGAGCAGTTCTTC. As protein: CGVQGLTRRNEQFF.

The rearrangement links TRBV27 to TRBJ2-1; 9 bases line up with TRBD2. This CDR3 region has 14 residues. Germline values: CDR1 MNHEY, CDR2 SMNVEV (reference sequence). V shed 4 bases and J 6 bases; nucleotides not matched to a gene: 4. This CDR3 reads CASSSRGGVNEQFF. The CDR3 nucleotides are TGTGCCAGCAGTTCGCGGGGGGGCGTCAATGAGCAGTTCTTC.

This sequence joins TRBV7-3 and TRBJ1-3; tentatively, D is TRBD1 (6 bases). The germline gives CDR1 SGHTA, CDR2 FQGTGA. Trimming pared 4 bases from V and 0 bases from J, leaving 13 bases between. CDR3 length: 16 residues. Here the CDR3 DNA reads TGTGCCAGCAGCTCCACCGGGACACACTCTGGAAACACCATATATTTT. Protein product: CASSSTGTHSGNTIYF.

This clonotype has a single count. This rearrangement joins TRBV24-1 to TRBJ1-1; D ambiguous. Germline CDR1 KGHDR, CDR2 SFDVKD. The CDR3 is 13 residues long. V was trimmed by 7 bases and J by 1 base, leaving 9 bases between them. This chain's CDR3 is CATRDLGNTEAFF. CDR3 sequence (DNA): TGTGCCACCAGAGACTTAGGGAACACTGAAGCTTTCTTT.

V gene TRBV4-1 combines with J gene TRBJ2-7, with unresolved D. The CDR3 spans 13 residues. CDR1 is MGHRA and CDR2 is YSYEKL in the germline V gene. The germline V and J ends were trimmed by 5 bases and 2 bases, with 10 bases remaining between them. The CDR3 protein is CASSYAATYEQYF. CDR3 nucleotides: TGCGCCAGCAGCTACGCGGCCACCTACGAGCAGTACTTC.